The present TCR beta chain was sequenced within a study of response to subunit inactivated influenza vaccine. Overall study results and limits: The authors suggested that few new T cells are recruited per seasonal influenza vaccination.

TCRdb re-called the RT-PCR reads with MiXCR, one entry per CDR3 protein. The sample consists of under 200,000 distinct CDR3 sequences, 11% of them appearing once. This clonotype has just a few counts. Its antigen is unknown. The CDR3 is made up of 12 amino acids. In germline, CDR1 is DFQATT, CDR2 SNEGSKA (reference sequence). V was pared by 7 bases and J by 1 base, with 11 bases between. This sample comprised non-naive T cells sorted from PBMCs, obtained about 6 weeks after vaccination. The receptor's source is a man between 50 and 59 years old who received an inactivated influenza vaccine. The chain is built from TRBV20-1 and TRBJ2-7; D is possibly TRBD2 (6 bases). CDR3 region: CSVEGGSYEQYF. The DNA of the CDR3 is TGCAGTGTGGAGGGCGGGTCCTACGAGCAGTACTTC.